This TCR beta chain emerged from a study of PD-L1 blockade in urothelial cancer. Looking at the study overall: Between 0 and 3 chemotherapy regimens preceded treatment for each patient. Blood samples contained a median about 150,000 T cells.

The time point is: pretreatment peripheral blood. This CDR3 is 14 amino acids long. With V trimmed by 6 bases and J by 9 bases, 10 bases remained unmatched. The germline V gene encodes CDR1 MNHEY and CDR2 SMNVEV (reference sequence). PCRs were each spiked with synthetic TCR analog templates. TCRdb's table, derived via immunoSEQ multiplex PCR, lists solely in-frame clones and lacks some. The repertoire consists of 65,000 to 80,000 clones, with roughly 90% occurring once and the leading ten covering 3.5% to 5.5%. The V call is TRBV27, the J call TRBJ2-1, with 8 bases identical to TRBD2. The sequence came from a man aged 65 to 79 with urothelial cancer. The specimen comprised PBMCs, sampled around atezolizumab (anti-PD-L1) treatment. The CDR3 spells CASRPGLAGGEQFF. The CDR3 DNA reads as TGTGCCAGCAGACCCGGACTAGCAGGCGGTGAGCAGTTCTTC.